This T cell receptor beta chain was sequenced during a study of shared clonotypes between healthy human individuals. Overall study results and limits: Donor clonotype sharing was expected to depend on sequencing depth. Generation probabilities were higher for clonotypes shared across all four sorted-subset donors than for unshared ones.

This table comes from immunoSEQ multiplex PCR, and its TCRdb copy is limited to in-frame clones, with some not included. The sample includes about 2.4 million clones, roughly 93% of them seen just once. Regarding this clone: Its antigen is undetermined.

Germline-derived CDR1 and CDR2 are MDHEN and SYDVKM. After removal of 4 bases from V and 0 bases from J, the junction contained 14 bases not matched to a gene. The CDR3 has 19 residues. Each of the donors was a healthy adult who was HIV-negative and had not had a recent acute infection or vaccination. The chain recombines TRBV28 with TRBJ2-1; 8 bases line up with TRBD2. The sequencing input was naive CD4+ T cells from PBMCs. Subset given: CD45RA+ positively selected. This TCR derives from a man aged 18 to 30 in good health. Some clones in this sample may be carry-over from other donors' samples. The CDR3 is CASSYRRGARNISYNEQFF. As DNA, the CDR3 is TGTGCCAGCAGTTACCGGCGGGGGGCCCGAAATATCTCCTACAATGAGCAGTTCTTC.